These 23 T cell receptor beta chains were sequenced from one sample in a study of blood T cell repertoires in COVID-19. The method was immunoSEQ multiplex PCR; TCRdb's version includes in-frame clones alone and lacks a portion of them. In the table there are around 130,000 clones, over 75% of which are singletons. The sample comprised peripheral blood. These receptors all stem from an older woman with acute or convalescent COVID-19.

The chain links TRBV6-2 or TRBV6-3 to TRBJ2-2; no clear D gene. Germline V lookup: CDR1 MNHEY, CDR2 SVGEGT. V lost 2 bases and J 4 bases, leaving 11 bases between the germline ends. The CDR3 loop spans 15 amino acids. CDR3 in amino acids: CASSYPPRSTGELFF. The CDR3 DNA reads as TGTGCCAGCAGTTACCCGCCGAGGAGCACCGGGGAGCTGTTTTTT.

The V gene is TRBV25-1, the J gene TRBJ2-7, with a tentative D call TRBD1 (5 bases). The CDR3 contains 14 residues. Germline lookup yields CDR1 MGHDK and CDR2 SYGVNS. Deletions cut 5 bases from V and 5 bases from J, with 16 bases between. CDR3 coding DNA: TGTGCCAGCAGTCCTTGGACATTAGACGACGAGCAGTACTTC. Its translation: CASSPWTLDDEQYF.

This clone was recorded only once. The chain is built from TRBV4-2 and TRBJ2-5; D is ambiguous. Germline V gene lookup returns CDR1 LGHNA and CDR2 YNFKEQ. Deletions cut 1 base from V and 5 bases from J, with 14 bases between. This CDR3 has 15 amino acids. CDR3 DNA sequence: TGTGCCAGCAGCCAAGCGTTCGCGGATACCGAGACCCAGTACTTC. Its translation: CASSQAFADTETQYF.

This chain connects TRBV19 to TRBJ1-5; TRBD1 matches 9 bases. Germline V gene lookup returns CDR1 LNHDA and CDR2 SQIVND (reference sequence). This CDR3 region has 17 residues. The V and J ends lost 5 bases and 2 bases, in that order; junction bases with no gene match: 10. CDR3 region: CASSQTTGGLGNQPQHF. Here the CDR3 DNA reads TGTGCCAGTAGTCAAACGACAGGGGGGCTTGGCAATCAGCCCCAGCATTTT.

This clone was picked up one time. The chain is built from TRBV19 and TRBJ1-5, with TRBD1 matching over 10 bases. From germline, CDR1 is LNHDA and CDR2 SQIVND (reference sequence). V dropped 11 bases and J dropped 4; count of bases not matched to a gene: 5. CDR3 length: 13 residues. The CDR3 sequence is CAGGQGINQPQHF. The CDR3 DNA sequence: TGTGCCGGGGGACAGGGGATAAATCAGCCCCAGCATTTT.

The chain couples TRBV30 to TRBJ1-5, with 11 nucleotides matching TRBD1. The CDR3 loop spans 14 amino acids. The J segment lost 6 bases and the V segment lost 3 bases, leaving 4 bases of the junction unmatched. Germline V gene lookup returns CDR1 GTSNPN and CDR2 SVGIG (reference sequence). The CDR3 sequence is CAWSRTGGSQPQHF. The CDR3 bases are TGTGCCTGGAGCCGGACAGGGGGCAGTCAGCCCCAGCATTTT. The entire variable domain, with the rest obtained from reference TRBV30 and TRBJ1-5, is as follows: SQTIHQWPATLVQPVGSPLSLECTVEGTSNPNLYWYRQAAGRGLQLLFYSVGIGQISSEVPQNLSASRPQDRQFILSSKKLLLSDSGFYLCAWSRTGGSQPQHFGDGTRLSIL.

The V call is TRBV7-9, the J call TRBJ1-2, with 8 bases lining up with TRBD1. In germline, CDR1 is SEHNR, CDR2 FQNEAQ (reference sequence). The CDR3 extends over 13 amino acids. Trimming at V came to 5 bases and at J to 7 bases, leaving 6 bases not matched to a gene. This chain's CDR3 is CASSPPGGSGYTF. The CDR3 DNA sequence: TGTGCCAGCAGCCCCCCAGGGGGCAGTGGCTACACCTTC. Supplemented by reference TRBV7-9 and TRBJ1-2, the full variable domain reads DTGVSQNPRHKITKRGQNVTFRCDPISEHNRLYWYRQTLGQGPEFLTYFQNEAQLEKSRLLSDRFSAERPKGSFSTLEIQRTEQGDSAMYLCASSPPGGSGYTFGSGTRLTVV.

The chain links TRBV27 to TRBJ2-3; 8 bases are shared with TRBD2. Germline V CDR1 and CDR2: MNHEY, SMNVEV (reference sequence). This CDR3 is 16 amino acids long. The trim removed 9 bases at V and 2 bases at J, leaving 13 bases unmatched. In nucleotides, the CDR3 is TGTGCCAGACGCGGGGGGACTAGAATCCCCACAGATACGCAGTATTTT. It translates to CARRGGTRIPTDTQYF.

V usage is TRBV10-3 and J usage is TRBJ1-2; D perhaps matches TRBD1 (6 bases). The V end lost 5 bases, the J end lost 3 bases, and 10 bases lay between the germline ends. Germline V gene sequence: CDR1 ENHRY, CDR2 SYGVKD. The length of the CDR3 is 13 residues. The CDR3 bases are TGTGCCATCAGTCGGGACACCTACTATGGCTACACCTTC. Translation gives CAISRDTYYGYTF.

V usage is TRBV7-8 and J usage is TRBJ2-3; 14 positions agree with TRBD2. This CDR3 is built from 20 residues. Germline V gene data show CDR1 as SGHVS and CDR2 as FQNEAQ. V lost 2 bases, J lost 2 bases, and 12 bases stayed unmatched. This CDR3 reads CASSLKGLAGVTLTTDTQYF. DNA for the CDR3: TGTGCCAGCAGCTTAAAGGGACTAGCGGGAGTCACTCTCACCACAGATACGCAGTATTTT.

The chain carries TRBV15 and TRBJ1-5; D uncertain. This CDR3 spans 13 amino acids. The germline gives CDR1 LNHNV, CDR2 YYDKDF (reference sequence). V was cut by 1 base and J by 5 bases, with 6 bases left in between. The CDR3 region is CATSRGRDQPQHF. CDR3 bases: TGTGCCACCAGCAGAGGGAGAGATCAGCCCCAGCATTTT.

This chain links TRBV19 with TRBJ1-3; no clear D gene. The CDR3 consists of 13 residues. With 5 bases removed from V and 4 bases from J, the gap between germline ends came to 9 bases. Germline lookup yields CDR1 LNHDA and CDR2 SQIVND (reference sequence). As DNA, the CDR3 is TGTGCCAGTAGTCAGGAAGAAGGAAACACCATATATTTT. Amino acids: CASSQEEGNTIYF.

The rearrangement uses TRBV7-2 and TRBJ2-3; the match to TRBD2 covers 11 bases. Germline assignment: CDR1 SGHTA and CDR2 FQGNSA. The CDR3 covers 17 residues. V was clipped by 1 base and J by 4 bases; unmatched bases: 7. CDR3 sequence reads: CASSLVTSGRGSDTQYF. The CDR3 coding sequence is TGTGCCAGCAGCTTAGTTACTAGCGGGAGAGGTTCAGATACGCAGTATTTT.

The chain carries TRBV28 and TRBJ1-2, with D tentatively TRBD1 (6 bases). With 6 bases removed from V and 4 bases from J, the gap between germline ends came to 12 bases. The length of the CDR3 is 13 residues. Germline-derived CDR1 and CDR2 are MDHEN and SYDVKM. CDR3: CASRNGQSYGYTF. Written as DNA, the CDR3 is TGTGCCAGCAGGAACGGACAGTCCTATGGCTACACCTTC.

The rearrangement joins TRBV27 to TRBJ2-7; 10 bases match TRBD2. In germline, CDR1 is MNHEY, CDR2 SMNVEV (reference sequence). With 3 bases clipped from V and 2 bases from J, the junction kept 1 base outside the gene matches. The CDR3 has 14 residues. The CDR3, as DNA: TGTGCCAGCAGTTTCGGACTAGCGGCCTACGAGCAGTACTTC. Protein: CASSFGLAAYEQYF.

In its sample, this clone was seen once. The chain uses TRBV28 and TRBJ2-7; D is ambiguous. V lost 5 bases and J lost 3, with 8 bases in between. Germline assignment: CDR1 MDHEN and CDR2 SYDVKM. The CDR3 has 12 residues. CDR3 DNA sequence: TGTGCCAGCAGTCGACTGGGCTACGAGCAGTACGTC. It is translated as CASSRLGYEQYV.

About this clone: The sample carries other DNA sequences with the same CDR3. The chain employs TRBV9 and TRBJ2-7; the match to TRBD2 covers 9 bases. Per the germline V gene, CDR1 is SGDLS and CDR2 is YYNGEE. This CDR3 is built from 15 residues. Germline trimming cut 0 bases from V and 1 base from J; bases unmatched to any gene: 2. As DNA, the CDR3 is TGTGCCAGCAGCGTAGAAGCGGGGGGATCCTACGAGCAGTACTTC. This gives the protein CASSVEAGGSYEQYF.

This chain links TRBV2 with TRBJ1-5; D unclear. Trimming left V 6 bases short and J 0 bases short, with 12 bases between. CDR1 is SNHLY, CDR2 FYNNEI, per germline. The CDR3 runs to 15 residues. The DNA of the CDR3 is TGTGCCAGCAGGAAACAGATTGATAGCAATCAGCCCCAGCATTTT. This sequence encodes CASRKQIDSNQPQHF.

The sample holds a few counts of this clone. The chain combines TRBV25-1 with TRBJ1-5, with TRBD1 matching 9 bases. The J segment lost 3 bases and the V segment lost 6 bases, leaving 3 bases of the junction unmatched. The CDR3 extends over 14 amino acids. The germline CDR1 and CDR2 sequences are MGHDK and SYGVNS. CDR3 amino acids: CASRGTGINQPQHF. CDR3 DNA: TGTGCCAGCAGGGGGACAGGGATCAATCAGCCCCAGCATTTT.

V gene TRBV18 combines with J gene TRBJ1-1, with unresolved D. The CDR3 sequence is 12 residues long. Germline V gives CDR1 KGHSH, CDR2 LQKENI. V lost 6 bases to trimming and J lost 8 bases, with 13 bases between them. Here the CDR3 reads CASSAQAVEAFF. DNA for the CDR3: TGTGCCAGCTCCGCTCAGGCAGTCGAAGCTTTCTTT.

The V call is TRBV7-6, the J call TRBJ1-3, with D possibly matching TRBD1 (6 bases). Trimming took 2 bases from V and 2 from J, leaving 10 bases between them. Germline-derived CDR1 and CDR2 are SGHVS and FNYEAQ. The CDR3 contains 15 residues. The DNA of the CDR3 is TGTGCCAGCAGCTTAAGGGGACAAACTGGAAACACCATATATTTT. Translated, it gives CASSLRGQTGNTIYF.

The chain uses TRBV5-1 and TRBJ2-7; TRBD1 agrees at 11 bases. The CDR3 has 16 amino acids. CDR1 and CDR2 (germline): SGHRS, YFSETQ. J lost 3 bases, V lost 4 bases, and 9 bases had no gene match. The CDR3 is CASSRTRTGGGYEQYF. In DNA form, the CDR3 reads TGCGCCAGCAGCCGGACCCGGACAGGGGGCGGCTACGAGCAGTACTTC.

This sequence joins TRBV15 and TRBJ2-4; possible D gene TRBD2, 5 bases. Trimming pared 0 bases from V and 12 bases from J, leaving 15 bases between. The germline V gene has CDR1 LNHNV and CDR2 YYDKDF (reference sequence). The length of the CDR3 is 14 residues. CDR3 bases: TGTGCCACCAGCAGAGATCGGGGTAAAGTCGCTCAGTACTTC. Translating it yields CATSRDRGKVAQYF.